A single sample is the source of the 5 T cell receptor beta chains below, sequenced in a study of tumor-infiltrating lymphocytes in primary liver carcinoma. The researchers produced TCR beta cDNA from roughly 500 ng total RNA with a constant-region primer. Generation of the TCR beta libraries relied on three nested multiplex PCR rounds using slightly modified ARM-PCR. The two initial PCR rounds, approximately 10 cycles each, used TRBV1-TRBV30 forward and C-beta reverse primers. TCRdb fed the multiplex PCR reads into MiXCR, producing one record per CDR3 protein. The sample has roughly 100,000 distinct CDR3 sequences, 82% seen once. Unsorted bulk tissue, about 17-34 mg of it, served as the source for co-extraction of RNA and DNA. Sequenced material: liver tumor tissue from sampling region 3. Subset in this sample: tumor region T3, left-lateral pole. The receptors originated from a man aged 35 to 55 with primary liver carcinoma and hepatitis B virus infection.

Notes on this clonotype: The missing conserved phenylalanine or tryptophan at the end of this CDR3 makes a read error likely. The rearrangement joins TRBV4-2 to TRBJ2-1, with D perhaps TRBD2 (5 bases). CDR3 length: 15 residues. Deletions cut 1 base from V and 7 bases from J, with 14 bases between. CDR1 is LGHNA and CDR2 is YNFKEQ in the germline V gene. The CDR3 DNA is TGTGCCAGCAGCCAAGTGGCTAGCCGGAGTAATGAGCAGTTCTTA. This encodes CASSQVASRSNEQFL.

Notes on this clonotype: The junction departs from the called germline gene at one end, perhaps through a read error. V and J are TRBV12-3 or TRBV12-4 and TRBJ1-6, with unresolved D. The CDR3 spans 14 residues. The CDR3 DNA follows: TGTACCAGCAGTTACGACTCCTTAAATTCACCCCTCCACTTT. As protein: CTSSYDSLNSPLHF.

This clonotype was detected many times. J is TRBJ2-1 and V is TRBV7-9; 10 bases fit TRBD2. Germline loops: CDR1 SEHNR, CDR2 FQNEAQ (reference sequence). With V trimmed by 0 bases and J by 2 bases, 1 base remained unmatched. The CDR3 is made up of 16 amino acids. The CDR3 sequence: CASSLALAGAYNEQFF. The DNA for the CDR3 is TGTGCCAGCAGCTTAGCCCTAGCGGGGGCCTACAATGAGCAGTTCTTC.

To note about this clonotype: A read error may explain this, as a much larger clone is one base away. This chain uses TRBV7-9 with TRBJ2-1; no definite D call. V lost 4 bases, J lost 13 bases, and 14 bases lay in between. CDR3 length equals 12 residues. Germline V gives CDR1 SEHNR, CDR2 FQNEAQ (reference sequence). Here the CDR3 reads CASSSSSQDQFF. Written as DNA, the CDR3 is TGTGCCAGCAGCTCCTCTAGTCAGGATCAGTTCTTC.

To note about this clonotype: A read error may produce the germline difference seen at one junction end. The chain carries TRBV20-1 and TRBJ2-4; perhaps TRBD2 as D (6 bases). Germline CDR1 DFQATT, CDR2 SNEGSKA (reference sequence). CDR3 length equals 15 residues. The DNA for the CDR3 is TGCAGTACTAGAGATGGGGTAGCAGGAGGGTTCATTCAGTACTTC. It specifies CSTRDGVAGGFIQYF.